This T cell receptor beta chain originates from a study of cytomegalovirus exposure and HLA in healthy donors. The ends were cut back, 8 bases at V and 3 bases at J, with 11 bases in the middle. Germline V CDR1 and CDR2: MNHNS, SASEGT. CDR3 length equals 12 residues. Study observations and caveats: CMV serostatus stood as the only immune exposure information on hand. Presence/absence analyses treated sequencing depth as roughly uniform across donors. In a later analysis, an Asian-associated ancestry cluster reportedly showed fewer N-insertions than the approximately 670-donor mean.

60 Vbeta and 13 Jbeta primers were used in PCR. Clones were sequenced by immunoSEQ multiplex PCR, and TCRdb holds only the in-frame ones, with some missing. The sample has 200,000 or so clones; 80% to 90% are singletons. Of note for this clone: Its target is not known.

The sequencing sample was made of PBMCs. The rearrangement joins TRBV6-1 to TRBJ2-7; perhaps TRBD1 as D (5 bases). This TCR derives from a man younger than 40 in good health and CMV-seronegative. CDR3 amino acids: CASRGRDYEQYF. In nucleotides, the CDR3 is TGTGCCAGCCGTGGCAGGGACTACGAGCAGTACTTC.